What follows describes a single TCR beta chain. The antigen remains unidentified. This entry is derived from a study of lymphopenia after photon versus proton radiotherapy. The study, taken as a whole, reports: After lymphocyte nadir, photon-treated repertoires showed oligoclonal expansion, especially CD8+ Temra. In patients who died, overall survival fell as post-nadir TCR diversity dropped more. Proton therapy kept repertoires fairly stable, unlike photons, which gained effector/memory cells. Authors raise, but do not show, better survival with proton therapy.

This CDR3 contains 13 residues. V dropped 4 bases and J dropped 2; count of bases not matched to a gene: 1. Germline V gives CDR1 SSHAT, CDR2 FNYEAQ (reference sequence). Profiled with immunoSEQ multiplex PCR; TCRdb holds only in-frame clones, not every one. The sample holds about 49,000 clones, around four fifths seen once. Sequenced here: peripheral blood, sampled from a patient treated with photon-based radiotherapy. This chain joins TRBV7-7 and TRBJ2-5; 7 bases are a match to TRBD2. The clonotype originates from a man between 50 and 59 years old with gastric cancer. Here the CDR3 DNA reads TGTGCCAGCAGCTGGACTAGTCAAGAGACCCAGTACTTC. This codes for CASSWTSQETQYF.